This TCR beta chain comes out of a study of cytomegalovirus exposure and HLA in healthy donors. Germline assignment: CDR1 GTSNPN and CDR2 SVGIG (reference sequence). The CDR3 loop spans 15 amino acids. Losses at the gene ends were 5 bases for V and 1 base for J; bases not matched to a gene: 8. Researchers ran the PCR with 60 Vbeta and 13 Jbeta primers. The method was immunoSEQ multiplex PCR; TCRdb's version includes in-frame clones alone and lacks a portion of them. Of roughly 110,000 clones in the sample, about four fifths were seen once. The sequenced sample consisted of PBMCs. The J gene is TRBJ2-1, the V gene TRBV30; TRBD1 matches at 7 bases. The receptor was derived from a woman in her 50s in good health and CMV-seropositive. In DNA form, the CDR3 reads TGTGCCTGGTGCCGACAGGGAATTTCCTACAATGAGCAGTTCTTC. Residues: CAWCRQGISYNEQFF. The variable domain in full, completed from reference TRBV30 and TRBJ2-1, reads SQTIHQWPATLVQPVGSPLSLECTVEGTSNPNLYWYRQAAGRGLQLLFYSVGIGQISSEVPQNLSASRPQDRQFILSSKKLLLSDSGFYLCAWCRQGISYNEQFFGPGTRLTVL.